The 6 T cell receptor beta chains below all came from one sample that was sequenced in a study of blood T cell repertoires in COVID-19 (dated by TCRdb to 2019 to 2021). Libraries were made using the immunoSEQ multiplex PCR assay. As stored in TCRdb, this immuneACCESS dataset retains in-frame rearrangements with V and J assigned. A fraction of the clones does not appear; measured against another copy, unresolved V genes explain less than half of the discrepancy, and the remainder lacks a known reason. The sample table lists 200,000 to 250,000 clones, roughly 90% of them with a count of one. The ten largest clones add up to over 9% of the sample. Material: PBMCs or T cells enriched from blood (not recorded which). These receptors originate from a man younger than 35 with acute COVID-19.

This chain uses TRBV5-5 with TRBJ2-7; possibly TRBD1 for D (5 bases). Germline assignment: CDR1 SGHKS and CDR2 YYEKEE (reference sequence). Trimming took 3 bases from V and 4 from J, leaving 8 bases between them. The CDR3 is made up of 12 amino acids. The DNA for the CDR3 is TGTGCCAGCAGCTCCGACAGTTACGAGCAGTACTTC. Protein sequence: CASSSDSYEQYF.

This clone was detected only a few times. The chain carries TRBV19 and TRBJ1-5; 9 bases match TRBD1. The germline V gene has CDR1 LNHDA and CDR2 SQIVND (reference sequence). Trimming cost V 6 bases and J 11 bases; bases outside gene matches: 17. There are 16 residues in the CDR3. CDR3 sequence reads: CASSSLGDRGNTAQHF. The CDR3 nucleotides are TGTGCCAGTAGCTCCCTTGGAGACAGGGGGAACACGGCCCAGCATTTT. Full variable domain (missing parts from reference TRBV19 and TRBJ1-5): DGGITQSPKYLFRKEGQNVTLSCEQNLNHDAMYWYRQDPGQGLRLIYYSQIVNDFQKGDIAEGYSVSREKKESFPLTVTSAQKNPTAFYLCASSSLGDRGNTAQHFGDGTRLSIL.

The CDR3 nucleotides are TGTGCCAGCAGTTTCCCGGGACAGGGGTACGAGCAGTACTTC. It yields the protein CASSFPGQGYEQYF. V and J are TRBV28 and TRBJ2-7; 10 nucleotides agree with TRBD1. V shed 3 bases, J shed 4 bases, and the junction held 3 bases outside the gene matches. Germline CDR1 reads MDHEN; CDR2 reads SYDVKM. The CDR3 has 14 amino acids.

J is TRBJ2-5 and V is TRBV28; TRBD2 agrees at 7 bases. Germline CDR1 and CDR2: MDHEN and SYDVKM. CDR3 length equals 15 residues. Trimming took 7 bases from V and 4 from J; bases not matched to a gene: 12. The CDR3 sequence is CASTELGRELETQYF. In nucleotides, the CDR3 is TGTGCCAGCACTGAACTTGGGCGGGAGTTAGAGACCCAGTACTTC.

This chain joins TRBV5-1 and TRBJ2-7; 7 bases line up with TRBD1. J was trimmed by 0 bases and V by 2 bases; bases with no gene match: 2. Germline CDR1 SGHRS, CDR2 YFSETQ. CDR3 size: 14 residues. CDR3 amino acids: CASSLGQDSYEQYF. In nucleotides, the CDR3 is TGCGCCAGCAGCTTAGGACAGGACTCCTACGAGCAGTACTTC.

CDR3 nucleotide sequence: TGTGCCAGCAGCCAGGGGACATTATATGGCTACACCTTC. As protein: CASSQGTLYGYTF. The genes are TRBV4-2 and TRBJ1-2; TRBD1 is a possible D gene (6 bases). In germline, CDR1 is LGHNA, CDR2 YNFKEQ. Trimming pared 3 bases from V and 5 bases from J, leaving 10 bases between. The CDR3 is 13 amino acids.